The 21 T cell receptor beta chains given below trace back to one sample, sequenced in a study of identical twins. A single record per CDR3 protein comes from TCRdb applying MiXCR to the 5' RACE reads. The repertoire holds around 220,000 distinct CDR3 sequences, 10% seen once, with 9% to 10% in the top ten. Sequenced sample: memory T cells sorted from blood. The source is a man between 50 and 59 years old in good health.

This clonotype showed up many times. The V call is TRBV25-1, the J call TRBJ1-2, with D perhaps TRBD1 (5 bases). V shed 6 bases and J shed 4 bases, with 12 bases lying between them. The CDR3 is 13 residues long. CDR1 is MGHDK, CDR2 SYGVNS, per germline. Here the CDR3 DNA reads TGTGCCAGCAGCCTCGGACAATTCTATGGCTACACCTTC. Translated: CASSLGQFYGYTF.

The table lists this clonotype with many counts. This chain connects TRBV7-2 to TRBJ2-5, with D unclear. V was pared by 2 bases and J by 6 bases, with 4 bases between. CDR3 length equals 11 residues. CDR1 and CDR2 from the germline V gene are SGHTA and FQGNSA. As DNA, the CDR3 is TGTGCCAGCAGCTTATCGCAGACCCAGTACTTC. Encoded protein: CASSLSQTQYF.

This clonotype has a single count. The rearrangement joins TRBV2 to TRBJ2-7, with 12 bases lining up with TRBD1. The CDR3 extends over 15 amino acids. Germline V CDR1 and CDR2: SNHLY, FYNNEI. Losses at the gene ends were 3 bases for V and 5 bases for J; bases not matched to a gene: 5. CDR3 nucleotides: TGTGCCAGCAGTGAGGGGGGACAGGGGGCGAACGAGCAGTACTTC. Encoded protein: CASSEGGQGANEQYF.

This clonotype was counted ten times or more. The chain recombines TRBV9 with TRBJ2-1, with TRBD1 identical over 7 bases. CDR1 SGDLS and CDR2 YYNGEE come from the germline V gene. The trim removed 3 bases at V and 8 bases at J, leaving 5 bases unmatched. The length of the CDR3 is 13 residues. The CDR3 loop reads CASSGGQRHEQFF. The CDR3 region has the DNA TGTGCCAGCAGCGGGGGACAGAGGCATGAGCAGTTCTTC.

The table lists this clonotype with a few counts. J is TRBJ1-5 and V is TRBV20-1; the D gene is possibly TRBD1 (5 bases). Trimming stripped 2 bases from V and 2 bases from J, with 10 bases between. The CDR3 has 14 residues. CDR1 DFQATT and CDR2 SNEGSKA come from the germline V gene (reference sequence). The CDR3 DNA follows: TGCAGTGCTAGAAAAGGGGTCGGCAATCAGCCCCAGCATTTT. This sequence encodes CSARKGVGNQPQHF.

This clonotype was detected ten times or more. This rearrangement joins TRBV20-1 to TRBJ1-2; 8 bases align to TRBD1. The CDR3 contains 11 residues. Germline V CDR1 and CDR2: DFQATT, SNEGSKA (reference sequence). After removal of 3 bases from V and 7 bases from J, the junction contained 1 base not matched to a gene. As DNA, the CDR3 is TGCAGTGCTAGCACAGGGGGTGGCTACACCTTC. Protein: CSASTGGGYTF.

This clonotype has a count of ten or more. V is TRBV30 and J is TRBJ1-4; D remains unclear. Trimming removed 1 base at V and 7 bases at J, with 10 bases between. Germline V gives CDR1 GTSNPN, CDR2 SVGIG (reference sequence). This CDR3 has 13 amino acids. CDR3 region: CAWSDGLTEKLFF. Written as DNA, the CDR3 is TGTGCCTGGAGTGATGGCCTGACTGAAAAACTGTTTTTT.

Ten or more counts support this clonotype. The J gene is TRBJ1-2, the V gene TRBV28; D uncertain. Deletions cut 5 bases from V and 4 bases from J, with 8 bases between. The CDR3 sequence is 12 residues long. From germline, CDR1 is MDHEN and CDR2 SYDVKM. CDR3 in DNA: TGTGCCAGCAGTCTAACCAGCTATGGCTACACCTTC. This encodes CASSLTSYGYTF.

The table lists this clonotype with many counts. The chain has TRBV7-2 and TRBJ2-7, with 8 bases aligning to TRBD1. This CDR3 comprises 15 residues. V was pared by 5 bases and J by 5 bases, with 11 bases of the junction left unmatched. Germline-derived CDR1 and CDR2 are SGHTA and FQGNSA. The DNA of the CDR3 is TGTGCCAGCAGCCTAGTCCCGGGGACAGGCAACGAGCAGTACTTC. Translated, it gives CASSLVPGTGNEQYF.

Ten or more counts support this clonotype. The rearrangement links TRBV6-6 to TRBJ2-7; 7 bases line up with TRBD1. Germline CDR1 MNHNY, CDR2 SVGAGI (reference sequence). The CDR3 has 11 amino acids. Unmatched junction bases numbered 5, after V lost 8 bases and J lost 7 bases. The CDR3 DNA reads as TGTGCCAGCCGGGACAGATGGGAGCAGTACTTC. Translation gives CASRDRWEQYF.

This clonotype has just a few counts. The chain joins TRBV28 to TRBJ2-2; D might be TRBD1 or TRBD2, each matching 5 bases. CDR1 and CDR2 (germline): MDHEN, SYDVKM. There are 15 residues in the CDR3. The V end was cut by 2 bases, the J end by 5 bases, with 12 bases between. CDR3 sequence (DNA): TGTGCCAGCAGTTTACTGGGACGAATAACCGGGGAGCTGTTTTTT. It encodes CASSLLGRITGELFF.

For this clonotype: One base away lies a much larger clone, so this may be a sequencing read error. This chain joins TRBV18 and TRBJ2-2, with 9 bases fitting TRBD1. Germline V lookup: CDR1 KGHSH, CDR2 LQKENI. The CDR3 covers 18 residues. This chain's CDR3 is CASSPIALGQGTTGQLFF. The CDR3 nucleotides are TGTGCCAGCTCACCCATCGCCCTAGGACAGGGGACCACCGGGCAGCTGTTTTTT.

The gene calls are TRBV7-3 and TRBJ2-1; TRBD2 matches 8 bases. The CDR3 has 17 residues. The germline CDR1 and CDR2 sequences are SGHTA and FQGTGA. The trim removed 1 base at V and 2 bases at J, leaving 7 bases unmatched. The CDR3 nucleotides are TGTGCCAGCAGCTTAAACCCGAGCGGGGGAGCCTACAATGAGCAGTTCTTC. It codes for CASSLNPSGGAYNEQFF. Full variable domain (outside the CDR3, taken from reference TRBV7-3 and TRBJ2-1): GAGVSQTPSNKVTEKGKYVELRCDPISGHTALYWYRQSLGQGPEFLIYFQGTGAADDSGLPNDRFFAVRPEGSVSTLKIQRTERGDSAVYLCASSLNPSGGAYNEQFFGPGTRLTVL.

Here the CDR3 reads CAISESKRNTDTQYF. The CDR3 DNA follows: TGTGCCATCAGTGAGTCGAAGCGAAACACAGATACGCAGTATTTT. This chain joins TRBV10-3 and TRBJ2-3; D call uncertain. Per germline, CDR1 ENHRY and CDR2 SYGVKD. CDR3 length: 15 residues. V lost 0 bases and J 2 bases, leaving 9 bases between the germline ends.

The rearrangement uses TRBV28 and TRBJ1-5, with a weak D call TRBD1 (6 bases). The CDR3 totals 16 residues. The germline V and J ends were trimmed by 7 bases and 0 bases, with 16 bases remaining between them. Germline V gene lookup returns CDR1 MDHEN and CDR2 SYDVKM. The CDR3 sequence is CASTPIRGRSNQPQHF. The CDR3 DNA follows: TGTGCCAGCACCCCCATCAGGGGCCGTAGCAATCAGCCCCAGCATTTT.

The J gene is TRBJ2-3, the V gene TRBV10-1; D not resolved. Trimming stripped 9 bases from V and 5 bases from J, with 18 bases between. The germline V gene has CDR1 WNHNN and CDR2 SYGVQD (reference sequence). CDR3 length equals 14 residues. The CDR3 DNA reads as TGCGCCAGTACTCGGTCCTTAGGATTAGATACGCAGTATTTT. This encodes CASTRSLGLDTQYF.

This clonotype was seen at least ten times. The chain uses TRBV10-3 and TRBJ2-3; D is perhaps TRBD2 (6 bases). Trimming shortened V by 4 bases and J by 3 bases, and 14 bases separated the two germline ends. The germline V gene encodes CDR1 ENHRY and CDR2 SYGVKD. CDR3 length: 15 amino acids. The CDR3 coding sequence is TGTGCCATCAGTGCGGGACGGGAGTCGACAGATACGCAGTATTTT. It encodes CAISAGRESTDTQYF.

This clonotype showed up just a few times. The V and J genes are TRBV2 and TRBJ1-3, with TRBD1 matching over 7 bases. The CDR3 totals 14 residues. The junction had 8 bases not matched to a gene; V was cut back by 6 bases and J by 6 bases. The germline CDR1 and CDR2 sequences are SNHLY and FYNNEI. The CDR3 loop reads CASRPPGQTNTIYF. CDR3 DNA: TGTGCCAGCAGACCACCGGGACAGACAAACACCATATATTTT.

This clonotype was recorded many times. The chain recombines TRBV14 with TRBJ2-3; D unresolved. V shed 5 bases and J shed 4 bases, with 7 bases lying between them. The CDR3 runs 12 residues. The V gene's germline CDR1 is SGHDN and CDR2 FVKESK. The CDR3 sequence is CASSIEPDTQYF. The CDR3 nucleotides read TGTGCCAGCAGCATAGAGCCAGATACGCAGTATTTT.

This clonotype was observed many times. The chain recombines TRBV11-2 with TRBJ2-5; 9 bases are a match to TRBD1. CDR1 is SGHAT and CDR2 is FQNNGV in the germline V gene. With V trimmed by 5 bases and J by 9 bases, 4 bases remained unmatched. The CDR3 is made up of 12 amino acids. The CDR3 sequence: CASSIGTGSQYF. The CDR3 nucleotides read TGTGCCAGCAGCATAGGGACAGGGTCCCAGTACTTC.

The gene calls are TRBV12-3 or TRBV12-4 and TRBJ1-5, with D unresolved. The CDR3 is made up of 13 amino acids. Trimming cost V 2 bases and J 2 bases, with 4 bases left between them. The CDR3 here is CASSLSGNQPQHF. The CDR3 DNA reads as TGTGCCAGCAGTTTAAGTGGCAATCAGCCCCAGCATTTT.